This T cell receptor (beta chain) was sequenced during a study of blood T cell repertoires in COVID-19. Across the whole study: For recovered donors of Cohort 3, there were two negative PCRs, clearance, or symptom resolution.

Per the authors' pipeline: For nucleated cells, counts were estimated from reference gene primer amplification. TCRdb's table, derived via immunoSEQ multiplex PCR, lists solely in-frame clones and lacks some. V, J and clone size reflect that table, while D and trimming were determined from the DNA. This sample has 300,000 to 450,000 clones, with around 87% found just once. CDR1 is MNHNS and CDR2 is SASEGT in the germline V gene. This CDR3 spans 14 amino acids. Trimming took 3 bases from V and 9 from J; bases not matched to a gene: 6. The source of this sequence is a man aged 40-49 years in a cohort exposed to, infected with or recovered from COVID-19 (not recorded which). Sequencing was done on a sample of PBMCs or T cells enriched from blood (not recorded which). The chain links TRBV6-1 to TRBJ1-4, with 8 nucleotides matching TRBD1. CDR3 DNA: TGTGCCAGCAGTGAGGCCCAGGGGGCTAAAAAACTGTTTTTT. As protein: CASSEAQGAKKLFF.